This T cell receptor (beta chain) is drawn from a study of CD4+ T cells in melanoma. CDR1 is SGHVS, CDR2 FQNEAQ, per germline. Between the trimmed V and J ends, which lost 5 bases and 0 bases, there was a span of 11 bases. CDR3 length: 16 residues. Clones were sequenced by immunoSEQ multiplex PCR, and TCRdb holds only the in-frame ones, with some missing. The sample shows about 20,000 clones, around 80% of them seen only once. This chain joins TRBV7-8 and TRBJ1-6, with no clear D. The clonotype was recovered from a human donor with melanoma. The CDR3 here is CASSLPLRSYNSPLHF. The CDR3 DNA is TGTGCCAGCAGCCTACCTCTCCGCTCCTATAATTCACCCCTCCACTTT.